The 11 T cell receptor beta chains in this list originate from one sample, sequenced in a study of T-cell reconstitution after alpha-beta-depleted transplantation in children. Preparation of the TCRbeta library used unique molecular identifiers. TCRdb re-analysed the PCR reads in MiXCR, keeping a single row per CDR3 protein. Of 280,000 or so distinct CDR3 sequences listed, 11% are singletons. The sample was peripheral blood, taken 180 days after TCRalphabeta/CD19-depleted stem cell transplant. All receptors derive from a male patient between 2 and 9 years old who had a stem cell transplant for chronic granulomatous disease, so the T cells may come from the graft donor.

This clonotype has ten or more counts. The V and J genes are TRBV12-3 or TRBV12-4 and TRBJ2-3; possibly TRBD2 for D (6 bases). V gave up 6 bases and J gave up 2 bases, with 15 bases separating them. The CDR3 totals 15 residues. The CDR3 sequence: CASSREFPNTDTQYF. CDR3 bases: TGTGCCAGCAGCCGGGAGTTTCCTAACACAGATACGCAGTATTTT.

Turning to this clonotype: This may stem from a read error, because a much larger clone lies one nucleotide away. V and J are TRBV28 and TRBJ1-1; D is unresolved. The CDR3 spans 16 residues. From germline, CDR1 is MDHEN and CDR2 SYDVKM. CDR3 nucleotide sequence: TGTGCCAGCAGTTTCTATAAAAAGTATATGAACACTGAAGCTTGCTTT. This sequence encodes CASSFYKKYMNTEACF.

Comments on this clonotype: This clone may be a read error of a much larger clone one base away. As the CDR3 is not closed by the conserved phenylalanine or tryptophan, this likely results from a read error. The V gene is TRBV7-8, the J gene TRBJ2-1; TRBD1 matches 7 bases. Germline loops: CDR1 SGHVS, CDR2 FQNEAQ. The J segment lost 13 bases and the V segment lost 4 bases, leaving 7 bases of the junction unmatched. The CDR3 runs 12 residues. The CDR3 loop reads CASSSRQGEQFI. The CDR3 nucleotides are TGTGCCAGCAGCTCGAGACAGGGCGAACAGTTCATC.

This clonotype has at least ten counts. The genes are TRBV12-3 or TRBV12-4 and TRBJ2-1; possible D gene TRBD1, 5 bases. V was cut by 6 bases and J by 8 bases, with 14 bases left in between. The CDR3 covers 13 residues. The CDR3: CASSWGLRDEQFF. The CDR3 DNA is TGTGCCAGCAGCTGGGGCCTTAGGGATGAGCAGTTCTTC.

The table lists this clonotype with many counts. The chain joins TRBV10-3 to TRBJ2-6, with a tentative D call TRBD1 (5 bases). The germline CDR1 and CDR2 sequences are ENHRY and SYGVKD. This CDR3 is built from 16 residues. Trimming removed 3 bases from V and 0 bases from J, with 9 bases in between. In DNA, the CDR3 is TGTGCCATCAGTGACCTCACAGGCTCTGGGGCCAACGTCCTGACTTTC. Protein: CAISDLTGSGANVLTF.

Of note for this clonotype: A much larger clone differs from this one at a single base, so this may be a read error. V is TRBV12-3 or TRBV12-4 and J is TRBJ1-5, with no clear D. The V end lost 0 bases, the J end lost 7 bases, and 13 bases lay between the germline ends. This CDR3 contains 15 residues. The CDR3 loop reads CASSLAGPARQPQHF. The DNA of the CDR3 is TGTGCCAGCAGTTTAGCAGGGCCGGCCAGGCAGCCCCAGCATTTT.

This clonotype was detected ten times or more. This sequence joins TRBV10-2 and TRBJ1-6, with D possibly being TRBD1 (6 bases). The CDR3 totals 14 residues. The V gene's germline CDR1 is WSHSY and CDR2 SAAADI. The V end was cut by 2 bases, the J end by 9 bases, with 11 bases between. CDR3 loop: CASSENRDGSPLHF. Written as DNA, the CDR3 is TGCGCCAGCAGTGAGAACAGGGATGGTTCACCCCTCCACTTT.

This clonotype has a count of ten or more. This CDR3 reads CSARKLHFF. The CDR3 DNA follows: TGCAGTGCTAGGAAGTTACATTTCTTT. The chain carries TRBV20-1 and TRBJ1-1; D not certain. Germline lookup yields CDR1 DFQATT and CDR2 SNEGSKA (reference sequence). The CDR3 runs to 9 residues. Trimming removed 3 bases at V and 13 bases at J, with 9 bases between.

In its sample, this clonotype was seen many times. V and J are TRBV12-3 or TRBV12-4 and TRBJ1-5, with unresolved D. V was pared by 5 bases and J by 9 bases, with 8 bases between. The CDR3 consists of 11 residues. The CDR3 sequence: CASSTLGPQHF. The CDR3, as DNA: TGTGCCAGCAGTACCTTAGGGCCCCAGCATTTT.

Ten or more counts support this clonotype. The chain links TRBV18 to TRBJ2-7; D might be TRBD1 or TRBD2, each matching 6 bases. The CDR3 length is 16 residues. Germline values: CDR1 KGHSH, CDR2 LQKENI. V was shortened by 3 bases and J by 2 bases, with 17 bases between the two germline ends. The CDR3 DNA sequence: TGTGCCAGCTCACCCGCACAGGGAGGCCTTACCTACGAGCAGTACTTC. Its translation is CASSPAQGGLTYEQYF.

This clonotype was picked up many times. The V call is TRBV7-9, the J call TRBJ2-2; TRBD2 matches 13 bases. The CDR3 length is 15 residues. The ends lost 6 bases at V and 6 bases at J; junction bases unmatched: 4. Germline V gene data show CDR1 as SEHNR and CDR2 as FQNEAQ (reference sequence). Here the CDR3 reads CASRTGLAGPGELFF. CDR3 nucleotide sequence: TGTGCCAGCAGAACGGGACTAGCGGGGCCCGGGGAGCTGTTTTTT.